This note documents a single T cell receptor beta chain sequence. The authors' processing: Amplification of reference gene primers was used by the study to estimate nucleated cell counts. Measured with immunoSEQ multiplex PCR; TCRdb has only the in-frame clones, and not every one. V and J calls and clone size are copied from that table; D and trimming were computed from the DNA. The sample comprises around 170,000 clones, around 84% of which are singletons, and approximately 7% rests with the top ten. This sample is part of a study of blood T cell repertoires in COVID-19. Looking at the study overall: Samples came from the United States, Italy and Spain, spanning acute and convalescent COVID-19.

Per germline, CDR1 SGDLS and CDR2 YYNGEE. Between the trimmed V and J ends, which lost 4 bases and 6 bases, there was a span of 17 bases. This CDR3 region has 15 residues. The clonotype originates from a man aged 45-65 years with active or convalescent COVID-19. Source material: peripheral blood. The rearrangement joins TRBV9 to TRBJ2-1; D not certain. CDR3 sequence: CASSPHLGLPNEQFF. DNA for the CDR3: TGTGCCAGCAGCCCCCACTTGGGCCTACCCAATGAGCAGTTCTTC.